The 17 T cell receptor beta chains below come from one sample, sequenced in a study of response to subunit inactivated influenza vaccine. One entry per CDR3 protein results from TCRdb running MiXCR on the RT-PCR reads. The table records around 580,000 distinct CDR3 sequences, 14% of them present only once. The material was PBMCs from blood, obtained 12 days after vaccination. The receptors come from a man aged 45-65 years who received an inactivated influenza vaccine.

In its sample, this clonotype was seen a few times. This chain uses TRBV5-1 with TRBJ2-5; D is unresolved. The CDR3 contains 16 residues. Trimming removed 0 bases from V and 2 bases from J, with 14 bases in between. In germline, CDR1 is SGHRS, CDR2 YFSETQ. CDR3 amino acids: CASSLGLRLTQETQYF. The CDR3 nucleotides read TGCGCCAGCAGCTTGGGGTTGCGGCTGACACAAGAGACCCAGTACTTC. Full variable domain (rest looked up from reference TRBV5-1 and TRBJ2-5): KAGVTQTPRYLIKTRGQQVTLSCSPISGHRSVSWYQQTPGQGLQFLFEYFSETQRNKGNFPGRFSGRQFSNSRSEMNVSTLELGDSALYLCASSLGLRLTQETQYFGPGTRLLVL.

Many counts were recorded for this clonotype. CDR3 region: CASSRAGSETQYF. CDR3 in DNA: TGTGCCAGCAGCCGCGCGGGATCCGAGACCCAGTACTTC. The chain couples TRBV7-9 to TRBJ2-5; possibly TRBD2 for D (6 bases). Trimming cost V 5 bases and J 5 bases, with 12 bases left between them. Germline lookup yields CDR1 SEHNR and CDR2 FQNEAQ (reference sequence). This CDR3 has 13 amino acids.

This clonotype showed up just a few times. The chain couples TRBV6-1 to TRBJ2-7; the match to TRBD2 covers 7 bases. Germline V gene lookup returns CDR1 MNHNS and CDR2 SASEGT. Unmatched junction bases numbered 6, after V lost 5 bases and J lost 5 bases. The CDR3 has 13 residues. The CDR3 coding sequence is TGTGCCAGCAGTCCCCCGGGGGGTCACGAGCAGTACTTC. Its translation: CASSPPGGHEQYF.

The genes are TRBV12-3 or TRBV12-4 and TRBJ2-2; D may be TRBD1 or TRBD2 (6 bases each). The CDR3 contains 15 residues. Trimming removed 10 bases at V and 0 bases at J, with 15 bases between. This chain's CDR3 is CATKGGWPNTGELFF. In nucleotides, the CDR3 is TGTGCCACCAAGGGGGGCTGGCCGAACACCGGGGAGCTGTTTTTT.

This clonotype was seen many times. This sequence joins TRBV3-1 and TRBJ2-2; D is perhaps TRBD2 (5 bases). V was cut by 1 base and J by 5 bases, with 8 bases left in between. The germline CDR1 and CDR2 sequences are LGHDT and YNNKEL (reference sequence). The CDR3 has 14 residues. Written as DNA, the CDR3 is TGTGCCAGCAGCCAAGGGCCGGGGACCGGGGAGCTGTTTTTT. Encoded protein: CASSQGPGTGELFF.

The rearrangement uses TRBV29-1 and TRBJ2-3; 8 bases agree with TRBD2. Germline V gene lookup returns CDR1 SQVTM and CDR2 ANQGSEA. V trimming: 5 bases; J trimming: 4 bases; junction bases outside the gene matches: 5. CDR3 size: 13 residues. The DNA of the CDR3 is TGCAGCGTTAAGGGACTAGTTTCAGATACGCAGTATTTT. This sequence encodes CSVKGLVSDTQYF.

The chain couples TRBV11-2 to TRBJ2-7; D perhaps matches TRBD1 (6 bases). There are 17 residues in the CDR3. Germline V gene sequence: CDR1 SGHAT, CDR2 FQNNGV. V gave up 5 bases and J gave up 2 bases, with 22 bases separating them. The CDR3 nucleotides read TGTGCCAGCAGCACAGTTAGATCCGGGACACCAACCTACGAGCAGTACTTC. Translation: CASSTVRSGTPTYEQYF.

At least ten counts were recorded for this clonotype. The chain links TRBV5-1 to TRBJ2-3, with 7 bases aligning to TRBD1. Trimming at V came to 4 bases and at J to 2 bases, leaving 10 bases not matched to a gene. This CDR3 is 16 amino acids long. Looked up from germline, CDR1 is SGHRS and CDR2 is YFSETQ. For the CDR3, the DNA is TGCGCCAGCAGCGACCGGGACAGAACCTTCACAGATACGCAGTATTTT. Amino acids: CASSDRDRTFTDTQYF.

At least ten counts were recorded for this clonotype. This sequence joins TRBV5-1 and TRBJ2-3; 15 nucleotides line up with TRBD2. The germline gives CDR1 SGHRS, CDR2 YFSETQ. The CDR3 runs to 16 residues. Trimming at V came to 4 bases and at J to 5 bases, leaving 5 bases not matched to a gene. The CDR3 DNA follows: TGCGCCAGCAGCCCAGGACTAGCGGGAGGGCGAGATACGCAGTATTTT. It codes for CASSPGLAGGRDTQYF.

This clonotype has more than one count but fewer than ten. This rearrangement joins TRBV27 to TRBJ2-4; no clear D. The CDR3 totals 16 residues. V was cut by 3 bases and J by 8 bases, with 20 bases left in between. Germline loops: CDR1 MNHEY, CDR2 SMNVEV (reference sequence). CDR3 sequence reads: CASSLSRPGPMDIQYF. CDR3 coding DNA: TGTGCCAGCAGTTTGTCCCGTCCGGGTCCCATGGACATTCAGTACTTC.

This chain links TRBV10-3 with TRBJ2-2, with 8 bases lining up with TRBD2. The junction had 7 bases not matched to a gene; V was cut back by 2 bases and J by 2 bases. CDR3 length: 17 amino acids. From germline, CDR1 is ENHRY and CDR2 SYGVKD. In DNA form, the CDR3 reads TGTGCCATCAGTGAGCCAGGACTAGCTGATAACACCGGGGAGCTGTTTTTT. Protein: CAISEPGLADNTGELFF.

This clonotype was seen a handful of times. The chain is built from TRBV5-6 and TRBJ2-3; 11 nucleotides line up with TRBD2. Germline CDR1 and CDR2: SGHDT and YYEEEE. There are 16 residues in the CDR3. With V trimmed by 4 bases and J by 3 bases, 7 bases remained unmatched. CDR3 sequence (DNA): TGTGCCAGCAGCCCGGGACTAGCGGTCCTAACAGATACGCAGTATTTT. Its protein product is CASSPGLAVLTDTQYF.

At least ten counts were recorded for this clonotype. The genes are TRBV12-3 or TRBV12-4 and TRBJ2-7; no clear D. CDR3 length: 14 amino acids. V was cut by 7 bases and J by 1 base, with 14 bases left in between. The CDR3 region has the DNA TGTGCCAGCACTCAACGGCCGCAGTCCTACGAGCAGTACTTC. It encodes CASTQRPQSYEQYF.

This clonotype was seen more than once but under ten times. The chain combines TRBV20-1 with TRBJ2-5; 9 bases match TRBD1. The CDR3 has 14 amino acids. J lost 4 bases, V lost 4 bases, and 7 bases had no gene match. Germline V gene data show CDR1 as DFQATT and CDR2 as SNEGSKA (reference sequence). The CDR3 DNA reads as TGCAGTGCTAACGGGGACAGGGAGAGAGAGACCCAGTACTTC. It specifies CSANGDRERETQYF.

This clonotype was observed a handful of times. This sequence joins TRBV3-1 and TRBJ2-7; 11 positions match TRBD2. The CDR3 extends over 16 amino acids. Germline trimming cut 3 bases from V and 1 base from J; bases unmatched to any gene: 5. The germline gives CDR1 LGHDT, CDR2 YNNKEL (reference sequence). This chain's CDR3 is CASSQPGTSGSYEQYF. CDR3 bases: TGTGCCAGCAGCCAGCCCGGGACTAGCGGATCCTACGAGCAGTACTTC.

This chain joins TRBV3-1 and TRBJ2-1; 9 nucleotides match TRBD1. The CDR3 runs 16 residues. Trimming took 7 bases from V and 0 from J; bases not matched to a gene: 7. Germline V gene data show CDR1 as LGHDT and CDR2 as YNNKEL (reference sequence). Here the CDR3 DNA reads TGTGCCAGCACCACGGGACAGGGCGTCTCCTACAATGAGCAGTTCTTC. It yields the protein CASTTGQGVSYNEQFF.

This clonotype was picked up many times. The V and J genes are TRBV7-2 and TRBJ1-1, with D perhaps TRBD1 (5 bases). Deletions cut 6 bases from V and 3 bases from J, with 14 bases between. This CDR3 spans 14 amino acids. Germline lookup yields CDR1 SGHTA and CDR2 FQGNSA. DNA for the CDR3: TGTGCCAGCAGACCGGGGCCATCAGACACTGAAGCTTTCTTT. Translation: CASRPGPSDTEAFF.